Below are 23 T cell receptor beta chains sequenced from a single sample in a study of blood T cell repertoires in COVID-19. The protocol was immunoSEQ multiplex PCR, while the TCRdb copy is restricted to in-frame clones and leaves out a portion. Seen here are hundreds of thousands of clones, about nine tenths observed once, and the top ten hold roughly 2.6%. Sequenced sample: PBMCs or T cells enriched from blood (not recorded which). Receptor source: a man in his 60s who had recovered from COVID-19.

The chain couples TRBV4-3 to TRBJ1-3; 9 bases map to TRBD1. This CDR3 is built from 19 residues. The trim removed 0 bases at V and 6 bases at J, leaving 15 bases unmatched. Germline values: CDR1 LGHNA, CDR2 YSLEER. The CDR3 protein is CASSQEGGTGWFVENTIYF. The CDR3 DNA is TGCGCCAGCAGCCAAGAAGGCGGGACAGGGTGGTTTGTTGAAAACACCATATATTTT.

V and J are TRBV6-5 and TRBJ2-1; 10 bases fit TRBD1. J gave up 3 bases and V 7 bases, and 6 bases lay outside the gene matches. Per the germline V gene, CDR1 is MNHEY and CDR2 is SVGAGI. This CDR3 is built from 15 residues. CDR3 nucleotide sequence: TGTGCCAGCAAAACGGGACAGGGGTTCTACAATGAGCAGTTCTTC. Its protein product is CASKTGQGFYNEQFF.

This clone was recorded only once. This chain uses TRBV7-2 with TRBJ1-1, with TRBD1 as a possible D gene (5 bases). The CDR3 extends over 13 amino acids. Germline V gene sequence: CDR1 SGHTA, CDR2 FQGNSA. V lost 1 base to trimming and J lost 11 bases, with 14 bases between them. The CDR3 DNA reads TGTGCCAGCAGCTTAGAGGGCCCAGGGAAGGCTTTCTTT. Protein: CASSLEGPGKAFF.

The J gene is TRBJ2-1, the V gene TRBV5-1, with a tentative D call TRBD2 (6 bases). Trimming left V 5 bases short and J 4 bases short, with 16 bases between. The germline V gene has CDR1 SGHRS and CDR2 YFSETQ. The CDR3 extends over 15 amino acids. Here the CDR3 reads CASSQEGQRYNEQFF. The CDR3 coding sequence is TGCGCCAGCAGTCAGGAGGGGCAGAGATACAATGAGCAGTTCTTC.

The chain joins TRBV13 to TRBJ1-6; D remains unclear. Trimming took 7 bases from V and 4 from J, leaving 14 bases between them. The CDR3 is 15 residues long. CDR1 and CDR2 (germline): PRHDT, FYEKMQ (reference sequence). CDR3 nucleotides: TGTGCCAGCACCACCGCCGGGGAGTATAATTCACCCCTCCACTTT. It translates to CASTTAGEYNSPLHF. The full variable domain, completed using reference TRBV13 and TRBJ1-6, is AAGVIQSPRHLIKEKRETATLKCYPIPRHDTVYWYQQGPGQDPQFLISFYEKMQSDKGSIPDRFSAQQFSDYHSELNMSSLELGDSALYFCASTTAGEYNSPLHFGNGTRLTVT.

The table lists this clone with a few counts. This sequence joins TRBV27 and TRBJ2-1; 9 bases agree with TRBD1. CDR3 length equals 17 residues. J gave up 2 bases and V 5 bases, and 10 bases lay outside the gene matches. Germline V gives CDR1 MNHEY, CDR2 SMNVEV (reference sequence). The CDR3 loop reads CASSTLDRGGAYNEQFF. The CDR3 DNA is TGTGCCAGCAGTACTTTAGACAGGGGGGGGGCCTACAATGAGCAGTTCTTC.

The chain links TRBV7-9 to TRBJ2-1; TRBD2 matches 13 bases. This CDR3 spans 15 amino acids. In germline, CDR1 is SEHNR, CDR2 FQNEAQ (reference sequence). V gave up 5 bases and J gave up 8 bases; unmatched junction bases: 6. The CDR3 coding sequence is TGTGCCAGCAGCATGGGACTAGCGGGAACAGATGAGCAGTTCTTC. Translation: CASSMGLAGTDEQFF.

This clone has a single count. V gene TRBV7-8 combines with J gene TRBJ1-4, with D perhaps TRBD1 (5 bases). This CDR3 contains 14 residues. V was cut by 5 bases and J by 4 bases, with 11 bases left in between. The germline V gene has CDR1 SGHVS and CDR2 FQNEAQ. Here the CDR3 reads CASSPRGGNEKLFF. CDR3 nucleotides: TGTGCCAGCAGCCCCCGGGGGGGTAATGAAAAACTGTTTTTT.

The genes are TRBV2 and TRBJ2-1; 8 bases are shared with TRBD2. The CDR3 spans 12 residues. CDR1 SNHLY and CDR2 FYNNEI come from the germline V gene. V trimming: 5 bases; J trimming: 8 bases; junction bases outside the gene matches: 2. CDR3 residues: CASSPRGDEQFF. The CDR3 DNA is TGTGCCAGCAGTCCGCGGGGGGATGAGCAGTTCTTC.

The chain employs TRBV30 and TRBJ1-1, with D possibly TRBD1 on 6 matching bases. From germline, CDR1 is GTSNPN and CDR2 SVGIG (reference sequence). V was trimmed by 2 bases and J by 4 bases, leaving 14 bases between them. CDR3 length equals 14 residues. The CDR3 region is CAWSWRARGTEAFF. The CDR3, as DNA: TGTGCCTGGAGTTGGCGGGCCAGGGGCACTGAAGCTTTCTTT.

This chain connects TRBV30 to TRBJ2-3; 10 bases align to TRBD2. The germline V gene has CDR1 GTSNPN and CDR2 SVGIG (reference sequence). The CDR3 consists of 15 residues. Germline trimming cut 3 bases from V and 11 bases from J; bases unmatched to any gene: 14. CDR3 sequence: CAWSRVLAGPGRQYF. The CDR3 DNA follows: TGTGCCTGGAGCAGGGTACTAGCGGGGCCGGGTCGGCAGTATTTT.

CDR3 sequence reads: CASSEGVTEKLFF. CDR3 DNA sequence: TGCGCCAGCAGCGAGGGTGTTACTGAAAAACTGTTTTTT. This sequence joins TRBV5-1 and TRBJ1-4; unclear D gene. The CDR3 length is 13 residues. Germline loops: CDR1 SGHRS, CDR2 YFSETQ. Trimming took off 4 bases at V and 7 bases at J, with 11 bases between the two ends.

The rearrangement uses TRBV9 and TRBJ2-7; 7 bases align to TRBD2. Unmatched junction bases numbered 4, after V lost 1 base and J lost 3 bases. The CDR3 is made up of 14 amino acids. The germline CDR1 and CDR2 sequences are SGDLS and YYNGEE. CDR3 residues: CASSVWASGYEQYF. The CDR3 nucleotides read TGTGCCAGCAGCGTATGGGCTAGCGGCTACGAGCAGTACTTC.

The chain employs TRBV21-1 and TRBJ1-4. TRBV21-1 represents a pseudogene. This CDR3 is built from 17 residues. DNA of the CDR3: TGTGCCACCTCACGGGGACTCACCCACGGGACTAATGAAAAACTGTTTTTT. The encoded protein is CATSRGLTHGTNEKLFF.

In its sample, this clone was seen once. The chain has TRBV2 and TRBJ1-5, with 7 bases aligning to TRBD1. Germline values: CDR1 SNHLY, CDR2 FYNNEI. Germline trimming cut 7 bases from V and 2 bases from J; bases unmatched to any gene: 8. This CDR3 comprises 15 residues. CDR3 residues: CASKQGTGGNQPQHF. Written as DNA, the CDR3 is TGTGCCAGCAAACAGGGGACTGGGGGCAATCAGCCCCAGCATTTT.

This clone appeared a single time. CDR3 protein: CASSPRMVAGVLYEQYF. The CDR3, as DNA: TGTGCCAGCAGCCCACGCATGGTAGCGGGAGTTCTGTACGAGCAGTACTTC. The V and J genes are TRBV7-9 and TRBJ2-7; 9 bases match TRBD2. Per the germline V gene, CDR1 is SEHNR and CDR2 is FQNEAQ (reference sequence). The junction had 15 bases not matched to a gene; V was cut back by 5 bases and J by 4 bases. The CDR3 totals 17 residues.

The J gene is TRBJ2-7, the V gene TRBV6-5; D is uncertain. Germline loops: CDR1 MNHEY, CDR2 SVGAGI. V was cut by 8 bases and J by 5 bases, with 10 bases left in between. The CDR3 runs 11 residues. The CDR3 region is CASRRLNEQYF. The DNA of the CDR3 is TGTGCCAGCCGCCGCCTAAACGAGCAGTACTTC.

This clone showed up just once. J is TRBJ1-2 and V is TRBV3-1 (or the pseudogene TRBV3-2); perhaps TRBD1 as D (6 bases). V was cut by 0 bases and J by 5 bases, with 19 bases left in between. The CDR3 spans 17 residues. The germline V gene encodes CDR1 LGHDT and CDR2 YNNKEL (reference sequence). The DNA of the CDR3 is TGTGCCAGCAGCCAAGATCTGTCCCGGGGCAGGGGATATGGCTACACCTTC. This translates into CASSQDLSRGRGYGYTF.

V and J are TRBV7-2 and TRBJ2-5; D is unresolved. The ends were cut back, 3 bases at V and 4 bases at J, with 15 bases in the middle. Germline values: CDR1 SGHTA, CDR2 FQGNSA. The CDR3 extends over 15 amino acids. DNA for the CDR3: TGTGCCAGCAGCTTGTCTGTCAGGATATCAGAGACCCAGTACTTC. Amino acid sequence: CASSLSVRISETQYF.

The chain uses TRBV27 and TRBJ2-2; TRBD2 aligns across 12 bases. V shed 4 bases, J shed 5 bases, and the junction held 11 bases outside the gene matches. This CDR3 contains 18 residues. Germline V CDR1 and CDR2: MNHEY, SMNVEV (reference sequence). In DNA, the CDR3 is TGTGCCAGCAGTTCAAGGCCGGGACTAGCGGGTGTTACCGGGGAGCTGTTTTTT. Protein: CASSSRPGLAGVTGELFF.

The chain recombines TRBV24-1 with TRBJ1-4; 7 bases are shared with TRBD1. The J segment lost 6 bases and the V segment lost 4 bases, leaving 7 bases of the junction unmatched. The CDR3 totals 15 residues. Germline-derived CDR1 and CDR2 are KGHDR and SFDVKD. CDR3 DNA sequence: TGTGCCACCAGTGAACAACAGGGGAGTCATGAAAAACTGTTTTTT. It translates to CATSEQQGSHEKLFF.

The J gene is TRBJ2-5, the V gene TRBV11-3, with a possible D match to TRBD1 (6 bases). CDR3 size: 17 residues. Germline V CDR1 and CDR2: SGHNT, YENEEA. V was trimmed by 5 bases and J by 3 bases, leaving 22 bases between them. CDR3: CASSAGGLGQDEETQYF. The CDR3 nucleotides are TGTGCCAGCAGCGCCGGCGGGCTGGGACAAGATGAAGAGACCCAGTACTTC.

The gene calls are TRBV4-1 and TRBJ2-7; TRBD2 might be the D (5 bases). The CDR3 totals 13 residues. The V end was cut by 1 base, the J end by 4 bases, with 8 bases between. From germline, CDR1 is MGHRA and CDR2 YSYEKL. This chain's CDR3 is CASSQVGGYEQYF. DNA of the CDR3: TGCGCCAGCAGCCAAGTAGGAGGTTACGAGCAGTACTTC.